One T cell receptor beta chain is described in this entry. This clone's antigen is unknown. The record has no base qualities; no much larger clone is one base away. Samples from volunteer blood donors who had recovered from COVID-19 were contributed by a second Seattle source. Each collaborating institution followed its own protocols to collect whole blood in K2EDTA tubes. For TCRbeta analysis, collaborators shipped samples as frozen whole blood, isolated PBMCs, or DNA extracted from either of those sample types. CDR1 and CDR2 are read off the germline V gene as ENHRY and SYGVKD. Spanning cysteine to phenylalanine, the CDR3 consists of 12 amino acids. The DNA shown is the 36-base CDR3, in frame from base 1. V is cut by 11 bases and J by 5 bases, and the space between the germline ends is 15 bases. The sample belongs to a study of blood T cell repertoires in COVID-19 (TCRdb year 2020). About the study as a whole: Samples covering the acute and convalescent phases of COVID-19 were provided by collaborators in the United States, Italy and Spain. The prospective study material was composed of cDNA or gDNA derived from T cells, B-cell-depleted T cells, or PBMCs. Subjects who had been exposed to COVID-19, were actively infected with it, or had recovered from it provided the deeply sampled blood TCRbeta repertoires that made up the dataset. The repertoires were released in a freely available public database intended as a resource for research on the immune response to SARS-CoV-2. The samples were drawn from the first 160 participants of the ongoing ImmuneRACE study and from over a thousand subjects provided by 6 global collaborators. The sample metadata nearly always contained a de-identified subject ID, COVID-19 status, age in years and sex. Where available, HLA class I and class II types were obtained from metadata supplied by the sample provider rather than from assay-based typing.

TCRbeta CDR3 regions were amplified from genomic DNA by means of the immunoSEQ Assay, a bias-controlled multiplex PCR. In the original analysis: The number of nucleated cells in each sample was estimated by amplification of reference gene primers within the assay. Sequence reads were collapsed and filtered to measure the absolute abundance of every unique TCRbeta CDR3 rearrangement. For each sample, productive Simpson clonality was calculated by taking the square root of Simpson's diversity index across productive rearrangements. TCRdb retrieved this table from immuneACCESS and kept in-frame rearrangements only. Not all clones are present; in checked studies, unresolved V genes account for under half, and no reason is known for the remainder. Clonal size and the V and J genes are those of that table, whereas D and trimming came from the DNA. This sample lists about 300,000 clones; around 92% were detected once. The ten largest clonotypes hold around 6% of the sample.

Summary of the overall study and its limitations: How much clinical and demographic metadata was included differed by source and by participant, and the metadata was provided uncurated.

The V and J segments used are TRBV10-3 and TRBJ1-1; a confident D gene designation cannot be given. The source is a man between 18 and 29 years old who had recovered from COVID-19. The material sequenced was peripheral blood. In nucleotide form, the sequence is TGTGCCGTCGGAGGGCTCGAGACTGAAGCTTTCTTT. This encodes CAVGGLETEAFF.